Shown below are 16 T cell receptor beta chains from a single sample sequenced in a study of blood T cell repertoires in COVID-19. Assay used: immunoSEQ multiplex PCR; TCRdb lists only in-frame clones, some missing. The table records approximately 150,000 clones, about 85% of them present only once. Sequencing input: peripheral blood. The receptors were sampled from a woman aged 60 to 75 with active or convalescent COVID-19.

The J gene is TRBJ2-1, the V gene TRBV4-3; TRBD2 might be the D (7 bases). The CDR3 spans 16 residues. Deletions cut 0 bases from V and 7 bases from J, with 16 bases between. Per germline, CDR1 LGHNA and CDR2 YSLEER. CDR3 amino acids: CASSQEYGGLGNEQFF. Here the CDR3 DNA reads TGCGCCAGCAGCCAAGAATACGGGGGGCTTGGAAATGAGCAGTTCTTC.

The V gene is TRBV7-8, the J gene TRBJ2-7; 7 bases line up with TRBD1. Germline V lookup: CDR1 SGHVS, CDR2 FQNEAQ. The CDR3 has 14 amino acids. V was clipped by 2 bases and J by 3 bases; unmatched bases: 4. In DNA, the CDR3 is TGTGCCAGCAGCTTAACGACAGGGTTCTACGAGCAGTACTTC. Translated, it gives CASSLTTGFYEQYF.

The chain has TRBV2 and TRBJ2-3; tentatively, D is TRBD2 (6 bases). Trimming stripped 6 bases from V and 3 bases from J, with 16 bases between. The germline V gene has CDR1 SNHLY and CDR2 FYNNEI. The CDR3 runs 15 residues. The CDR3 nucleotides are TGTGCCAGCAGCCGCCTCGGACTATCAACAGATACGCAGTATTTT. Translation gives CASSRLGLSTDTQYF.

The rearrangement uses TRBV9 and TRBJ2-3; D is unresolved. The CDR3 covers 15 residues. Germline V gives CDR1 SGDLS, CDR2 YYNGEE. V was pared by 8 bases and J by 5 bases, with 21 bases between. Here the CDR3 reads CARLTRELAEDTQYF. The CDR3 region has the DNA TGTGCCAGACTAACCCGTGAGCTGGCGGAAGATACGCAGTATTTT.

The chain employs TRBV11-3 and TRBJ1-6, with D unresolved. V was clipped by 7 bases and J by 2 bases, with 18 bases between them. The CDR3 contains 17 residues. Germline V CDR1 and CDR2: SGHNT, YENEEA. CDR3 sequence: CASIPSKHGTYNSPLHF. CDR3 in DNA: TGTGCCAGCATCCCCTCAAAGCACGGGACCTATAATTCACCCCTCCACTTT.

CDR3 region: CASSSTTWETQYF. The CDR3 DNA reads as TGTGCCAGCAGCTCGACAACGTGGGAGACCCAGTACTTC. J is TRBJ2-5 and V is TRBV11-3; D is undetermined. The V end was cut by 4 bases, the J end by 5 bases, with 11 bases between. This CDR3 is 13 amino acids long. Germline V gene sequence: CDR1 SGHNT, CDR2 YENEEA. The full variable domain, completed using reference TRBV11-3 and TRBJ2-5, is EAGVVQSPRYKIIEKKQPVAFWCNPISGHNTLYWYLQNLGQGPELLIRYENEEAVDDSQLPKDRFSAERLKGVDSTLKIQPAELGDSAVYLCASSSTTWETQYFGPGTRLLVL.

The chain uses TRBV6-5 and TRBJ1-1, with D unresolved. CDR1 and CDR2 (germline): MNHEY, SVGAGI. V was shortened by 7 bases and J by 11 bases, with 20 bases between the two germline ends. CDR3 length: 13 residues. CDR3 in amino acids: CASTGREHAMAFF. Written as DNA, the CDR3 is TGTGCCAGCACCGGTCGGGAACATGCGATGGCTTTCTTT.

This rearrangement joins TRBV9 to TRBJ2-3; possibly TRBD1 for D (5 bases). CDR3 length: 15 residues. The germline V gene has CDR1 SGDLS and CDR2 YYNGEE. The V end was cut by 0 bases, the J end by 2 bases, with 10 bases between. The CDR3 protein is CASSVGGYLTDTQYF. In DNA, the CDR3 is TGTGCCAGCAGCGTAGGGGGCTACCTCACAGATACGCAGTATTTT.

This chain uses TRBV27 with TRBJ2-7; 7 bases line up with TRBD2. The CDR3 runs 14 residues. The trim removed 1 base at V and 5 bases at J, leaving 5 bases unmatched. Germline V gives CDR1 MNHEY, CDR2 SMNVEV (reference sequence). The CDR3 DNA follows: TGTGCCAGCAGTTTATACGGGGGGACCCACGAGCAGTACTTC. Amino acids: CASSLYGGTHEQYF.

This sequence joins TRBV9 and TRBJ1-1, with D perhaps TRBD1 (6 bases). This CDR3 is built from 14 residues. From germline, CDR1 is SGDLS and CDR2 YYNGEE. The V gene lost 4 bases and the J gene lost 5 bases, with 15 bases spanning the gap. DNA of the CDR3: TGTGCCAGCAGCATCTCCGGGACAACGACTGAAGCTTTCTTT. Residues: CASSISGTTTEAFF. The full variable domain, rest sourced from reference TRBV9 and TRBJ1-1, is DSGVTQTPKHLITATGQRVTLRCSPRSGDLSVYWYQQSLDQGLQFLIQYYNGEERAKGNILERFSAQQFPDLHSELNLSSLELGDSALYFCASSISGTTTEAFFGQGTRLTVV.

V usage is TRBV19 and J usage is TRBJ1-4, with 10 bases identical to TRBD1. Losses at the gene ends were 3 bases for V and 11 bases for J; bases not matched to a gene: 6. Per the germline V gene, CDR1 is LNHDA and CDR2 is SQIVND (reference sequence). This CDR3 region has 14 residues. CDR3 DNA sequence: TGTGCCAGTAGTATGGGACAGGGGAGTGAGAAACTGTTTTTT. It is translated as CASSMGQGSEKLFF.

In DNA, the CDR3 is TGTGCCAGCAGCTTAGTCAGGGGAGATTCACCCCTCCACTTT. Protein sequence: CASSLVRGDSPLHF. The J gene is TRBJ1-6, the V gene TRBV11-2, with a weak D call TRBD1 (6 bases). Trimming took off 1 base at V and 8 bases at J, with 9 bases between the two ends. Germline values: CDR1 SGHAT, CDR2 FQNNGV. This CDR3 is built from 14 residues.

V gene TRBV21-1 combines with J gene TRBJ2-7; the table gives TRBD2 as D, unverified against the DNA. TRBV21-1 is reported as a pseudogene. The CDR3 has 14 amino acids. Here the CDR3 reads CASVRGPVRYEQYF. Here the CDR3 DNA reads TGTGCCAGCGTCCGAGGGCCGGTCCGCTACGAGCAGTACTTC.

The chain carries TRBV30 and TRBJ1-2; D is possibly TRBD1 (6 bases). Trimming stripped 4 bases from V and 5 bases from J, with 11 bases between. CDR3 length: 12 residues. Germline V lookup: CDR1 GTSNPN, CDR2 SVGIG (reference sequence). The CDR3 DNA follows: TGTGCCTGGACCCCGACAGGTTATGGCTACACCTTC. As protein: CAWTPTGYGYTF.

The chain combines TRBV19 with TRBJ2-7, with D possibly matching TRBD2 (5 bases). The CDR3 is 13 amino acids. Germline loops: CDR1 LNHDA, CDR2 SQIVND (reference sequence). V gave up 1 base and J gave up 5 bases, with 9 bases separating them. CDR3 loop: CASSIVPGNEQYF. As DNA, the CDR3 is TGTGCCAGTAGTATAGTCCCGGGGAACGAGCAGTACTTC.

The CDR3 spells CASSMRALGHEQFF. The CDR3 DNA reads as TGTGCCAGTAGTATGAGGGCGCTGGGCCATGAGCAGTTCTTC. The chain has TRBV19 and TRBJ2-1, with TRBD2 as a possible D gene (5 bases). V dropped 3 bases and J dropped 8 bases, with 14 bases sitting between them. Germline V lookup: CDR1 LNHDA, CDR2 SQIVND (reference sequence). The CDR3 contains 14 residues.